This TCR beta chain emerged from a study of T-cell reconstitution after alpha-beta-depleted transplantation in children. Points from the study as a whole: Reported findings indicate that, about two months after transplant, alpha-beta T cells came from several hundred expanded clones, which were derived from non-depleted graft cells. By one year post-transplant, T-cell counts and diversity largely arose from T cells that were newly produced. Surviving recipient cells, namely T cells and thymic progenitors, were the source of high day-60 TCRbeta diversity in some patients.

On this clonotype itself: Antigen specificity is unknown.

The TCRbeta library incorporated unique molecular identifiers. TCRdb analysed the PCR reads with MiXCR anew, one entry per CDR3 protein. Among about 830,000 distinct CDR3 sequences listed, about 16% were seen once. The CDR3 loop spans 15 amino acids. The germline CDR1 and CDR2 sequences are SEHNR and FQNEAQ (reference sequence). Trimming left V 1 base short and J 5 bases short, with 11 bases between. The receptor was isolated from a male patient between 5 and 17 years old who had a stem cell transplant for acute lymphoblastic leukemia, so the T cells may come from the graft donor. The chain links TRBV7-9 to TRBJ1-4; D call uncertain. This material consisted of PBMCs, mostly from graft donor cells, taken 360 days after TCRalphabeta/CD19-depleted stem cell transplant. CDR3 in amino acids: CASSLELTENEKLFF. The DNA of the CDR3 is TGTGCCAGCAGCTTAGAGTTGACGGAGAATGAAAAACTGTTTTTT.